This TCR beta chain was profiled in a study of T cell responses to AZD1222 COVID-19 vaccine. The study's findings and limits: Without day 14 samples, only post-peak T cell repertoires were studied. Only six people who got AZD1222 tested seropositive at baseline. The sample set comprised mostly white British donors with more females, and clonal diversity was possibly underestimated.

Germline values: CDR1 KGHDR, CDR2 SFDVKD. The V and J ends lost 10 bases and 6 bases respectively, with 21 bases between them. This CDR3 contains 16 residues. Assay: immunoSEQ multiplex PCR; the TCRdb copy retains only in-frame clones and omits some. The sample has about 170,000 clones; around 91% are singletons. Comments on this clone: The antigen is unknown.

The sequence came from an adult in good health. The chain uses TRBV24-1 and TRBJ1-6; D call uncertain. Sequencing used peripheral blood, obtained on day 0 of AZD1222 vaccination. CDR3 loop: CATDLTGSPFNSPLHF. The CDR3 region has the DNA TGTGCCACGGACTTGACGGGGAGCCCGTTTAATTCACCCCTCCACTTT.